These 5 T cell receptor beta chains were sequenced from one sample in a study of T-cell reconstitution after alpha-beta-depleted transplantation in children listed by TCRdb under 2016. The treatment or condition label of this sample denotes: allogeneic hematopoietic cell transplantation with graft depleted of TCRalphabeta T cells and CD19 B cells. Library method: PCR. Instrument on record: Illumina HiSeq 2500. TCR library preparation used molecular barcoding, with unique molecular identifiers applied to normalize quantification of the TCRbeta repertoire. TCRdb took the public reads, trimmed them with fastp at Q25, ran MiXCR for clone calling and kept in-frame beta chains. Each record represents a unique CDR3 protein, reported with the most common genes and DNA among its rows. This sample holds around 300,000 distinct CDR3 sequences; 11% were observed only once. About a quarter of the sample is in the top ten clones.

The material sequenced was peripheral blood, taken 180 days after TCRalphabeta/CD19-depleted stem cell transplant. Every receptor here comes from a male patient between 2 and 10 years old who had a stem cell transplant for chronic granulomatous disease, so the T cells may come from the graft donor.

This clonotype was seen at least ten times. The J gene is TRBJ1-3, the V gene TRBV6-1; 7 bases agree with TRBD1. V dropped 6 bases and J dropped 1; count of bases not matched to a gene: 6. The CDR3 totals 15 residues. Germline CDR1 and CDR2: MNHNS and SASEGT. The CDR3 DNA reads TGTGCCAGCAGCTTGGGACAGCCGTCTGGAAACACCATATATTTT. As protein: CASSLGQPSGNTIYF.

The V gene is TRBV5-1, the J gene TRBJ2-1, with 9 bases matching TRBD2. Trimming cost V 4 bases and J 0 bases; bases outside gene matches: 5. Germline V gives CDR1 SGHRS, CDR2 YFSETQ. This CDR3 contains 16 residues. CDR3 nucleotides: TGCGCCAGCAGCCCTAGCGGGACTTTCTCCTACAATGAGCAGTTCTTC. Its protein is CASSPSGTFSYNEQFF.

This clonotype was recorded at least ten times. The chain employs TRBV10-2 and TRBJ1-6, with 8 nucleotides matching TRBD1. This CDR3 is 13 amino acids long. Germline trimming cut 8 bases from V and 7 bases from J; bases unmatched to any gene: 4. The germline V gene encodes CDR1 WSHSY and CDR2 SAAADI. The CDR3 sequence: CASRTGGNSPLHF. Written as DNA, the CDR3 is TGCGCCAGCCGAACAGGGGGAAATTCACCCCTCCACTTT.

The V and J genes are TRBV6-1 and TRBJ2-7, with 8 bases matching TRBD1. V lost 10 bases and J lost 5; bases outside the gene matches: 13. The CDR3 runs 14 residues. Germline CDR1 reads MNHNS; CDR2 reads SASEGT. The CDR3 spells CATGSRTGLHEQYF. CDR3 DNA sequence: TGTGCCACAGGTTCGAGGACAGGGCTCCACGAGCAGTACTTC.

This clonotype has a count of ten or more. The chain links TRBV5-1 to TRBJ2-3; D gene uncertain. Trimming cost V 0 bases and J 2 bases, with 10 bases left between them. CDR1 is SGHRS, CDR2 YFSETQ, per germline. CDR3 length: 15 amino acids. The CDR3 bases are TGCGCCAGCAGCTTGGGGGTAGCCTTCACAGATACGCAGTATTTT. Its translation: CASSLGVAFTDTQYF.